Below, 3 T cell receptor beta chains from the same sample are listed, as sequenced in a study of cytomegalovirus exposure and HLA in healthy donors. The primer mix had 60 Vbeta and 13 Jbeta primers. Some clones are missing from TCRdb's copy, which holds only in-frame ones; the method was immunoSEQ multiplex PCR. In the table there are 60,000 to 70,000 clones, roughly 80% of which are singletons. Sequenced sample: PBMCs. All receptors come from a woman aged 25 to 39 in good health and CMV-seronegative.

This sequence joins TRBV6-5 and TRBJ1-1; D is unclear. The germline V gene has CDR1 MNHEY and CDR2 SVGAGI. This CDR3 comprises 14 residues. V lost 6 bases and J lost 1, with 12 bases in between. The CDR3 DNA sequence: TGTGCCAGCAGCCTACGGGAGGCGAACACTGAAGCTTTCTTT. Translating gives CASSLREANTEAFF.

V is TRBV11-2 and J is TRBJ1-5; 9 positions agree with TRBD1. Trimming took 5 bases from V and 6 from J; bases not matched to a gene: 8. The CDR3 has 15 residues. Germline lookup yields CDR1 SGHAT and CDR2 FQNNGV. The CDR3 is CASSPGTGMAQPQHF. For the CDR3, the DNA is TGTGCCAGCAGCCCTGGGACAGGGATGGCTCAGCCCCAGCATTTT.

The chain uses TRBV19 and TRBJ1-1; D gene ambiguous. This CDR3 region has 13 residues. From germline, CDR1 is LNHDA and CDR2 SQIVND (reference sequence). V gave up 1 base and J gave up 6 bases, with 9 bases separating them. As DNA, the CDR3 is TGTGCCAGTAGTATAGTGTCCGGGTCTGAAGCTTTCTTT. Its translation is CASSIVSGSEAFF.